This T cell receptor beta chain was identified during a study of T-cell reconstitution after alpha-beta-depleted transplantation in children. Findings and limits, study-wide: Newly produced T cells mostly accounted for T-cell counts and diversity one year post-transplant.

This clonotype was counted ten times or more. Its antigen remains unknown. Germline CDR1 reads KGHSH; CDR2 reads LQKENI. This CDR3 comprises 13 residues. Between the trimmed V and J ends, which lost 9 bases and 2 bases, there was a span of 11 bases. Construction of the TCRbeta library involved unique molecular identifiers. TCRdb reanalysed the PCR reads using MiXCR and keeps one entry per CDR3 protein. The sample has around 490,000 distinct CDR3 sequences; approximately 10% are singletons. The source of this sequence is a female patient aged 2-9 years who had a stem cell transplant for aplastic anemia, so the T cells may come from the graft donor. The chain recombines TRBV18 with TRBJ1-5; D is ambiguous. The source was PBMCs, mostly from graft donor cells, collected 180 days after TCRalphabeta/CD19-depleted stem cell transplant. The CDR3 loop reads CASSPPGNQPQHF. The CDR3, as DNA: TGTGCCAGTAGTCCCCCGGGCAATCAGCCCCAGCATTTT.